This T cell receptor beta chain was sequenced in a study of human T cells and chemical hapten exposure. At the level of the study: 0.01% DPC was applied to the upper back in patch tests, which were read at 6 days. General study points: Significantly greater numbers of large CDR3 similarity clusters came from expanded TCRs than from controls.

On this clonotype: Its specificity is unknown.

Between the trimmed V and J ends, which lost 5 bases and 4 bases, there was a span of 13 bases. Per germline, CDR1 MNHEY and CDR2 SVGEGT. The CDR3 extends over 14 amino acids. The time point here: patch test 3, about 24 weeks after DPC sensitization. The treatment denotes: therapeutic diphenylcyclopropenone sensitization with weekly scalp DPC. TCRdb re-derived calls from the RACE reads in MiXCR, one entry per CDR3 protein. The sample has roughly 100,000 distinct CDR3 sequences; 30% to 35% are singletons. The sample consisted of whole blood, taken in connection with sensitization to the hapten diphenylcyclopropenone (DPC). This chain joins TRBV6-2 or TRBV6-3 and TRBJ2-3; tentatively, D is TRBD1 (5 bases). This clonotype was sampled from a middle-aged man with alopecia areata. Some clones in this sample may be carry-over from other donors' samples. CDR3 residues: CASSDGQRPDTQYF. The CDR3 coding sequence is TGTGCCAGCAGTGACGGACAACGACCAGATACGCAGTATTTT.